This T cell receptor (beta chain) was found in a study of shared clonotypes between healthy human individuals. Notes on the study in general: Roughly 5% of naive CD4 clonotypes were shared across four donors. On the whole, naive subsets had larger estimated richness than memory subsets had.

As regards this clone: The antigen is not known.

It was into CD45RA+ naive and CD45RA-negative memory subsets that the CD4+ cells were split. V lost 0 bases and J lost 2, with 9 bases in between. CDR1 and CDR2 from the germline V gene are SGHRS and YFSETQ. This CDR3 comprises 14 residues. Each cell subset's genomic DNA was divided evenly among several immunoSEQ plates. The table came from immunoSEQ multiplex PCR; TCRdb's copy has only in-frame clones and leaves some out. This table has approximately 720,000 clones, less than 80% appearing once. The V and J genes are TRBV5-1 and TRBJ2-7; D not resolved. Input material: memory CD4+ T cells sorted from blood. Noted subset: CD45RA-negative fraction. The clonotype was recovered from a woman aged 25 to 39 in good health. The CDR3 DNA is TGCGCCAGCAGCTTGGTTTTAGACACCTACGAGCAGTACTTC. It specifies CASSLVLDTYEQYF. Full variable domain (rest looked up from reference TRBV5-1 and TRBJ2-7): KAGVTQTPRYLIKTRGQQVTLSCSPISGHRSVSWYQQTPGQGLQFLFEYFSETQRNKGNFPGRFSGRQFSNSRSEMNVSTLELGDSALYLCASSLVLDTYEQYFGPGTRLTVT.